This T cell receptor beta chain is drawn from a study of early T cells in non-severe SARS-CoV-2 infection. CDR1 is LNHDA and CDR2 is SQIVND in the germline V gene (reference sequence). Counting both end residues, the CDR3 totals 15 amino acids. TCRdb itself ran the 5' RACE reads through MiXCR, one entry per CDR3 protein. The sample comprises roughly 53,000 distinct CDR3 sequences, roughly a tenth of which are singletons, and under 6% rests with the top ten. In regard to this clonotype: The DNA is left out, because the CDR3 cannot be placed on it with certainty; the CDR3 is given as TCRdb lists it.

This TCR came from an adult who was a healthcare worker with PCR-confirmed SARS-CoV-2 infection or an uninfected control (not recorded which). Source material: whole blood. The chain joins TRBV19 to TRBJ2-2; no check of the table's D call, TRBD1, against the DNA was made. The CDR3 reads CASTWSGGPPGSCFF.